A single sample gave rise to the 27 T cell receptor beta chains below, sequenced in a study of cytomegalovirus exposure and HLA in healthy donors. The PCR made use of 60 Vbeta and 13 Jbeta primers. Sequencing was performed with immunoSEQ multiplex PCR; in TCRdb, only in-frame clones are kept and a portion is missing. The repertoire consists of roughly 66,000 clones, with 55% to 70% occurring once and the leading ten covering 3%. Sample: PBMCs. The receptors derive from a woman aged 45-65 years in good health and CMV-seronegative.

V is TRBV5-1 and J is TRBJ2-5, with TRBD2 matching 7 bases. Germline V lookup: CDR1 SGHRS, CDR2 YFSETQ. CDR3 length equals 17 residues. The J segment lost 1 base and the V segment lost 1 base, leaving 10 bases of the junction unmatched. CDR3 in amino acids: CASSLSFAASGQETQYF. The CDR3 DNA is TGCGCCAGCAGCTTGTCATTTGCGGCTAGCGGCCAAGAGACCCAGTACTTC.

The chain recombines TRBV2 with TRBJ1-5, with a tentative D call TRBD1 (6 bases). The CDR3 is 14 amino acids. V shed 2 bases and J shed 4 bases, with 9 bases lying between them. In germline, CDR1 is SNHLY, CDR2 FYNNEI. The CDR3 sequence is CASSEYRENQPQHF. The CDR3, as DNA: TGTGCCAGCAGTGAATACAGGGAGAATCAGCCCCAGCATTTT.

CDR3 in amino acids: CASGRSWQGAGEQYF. The CDR3 DNA follows: TGTGCCAGCGGAAGATCTTGGCAGGGGGCAGGCGAGCAGTACTTC. The chain links TRBV7-2 to TRBJ2-7; the match to TRBD1 covers 8 bases. CDR3 length equals 15 residues. Germline V gene sequence: CDR1 SGHTA, CDR2 FQGNSA. V lost 8 bases to trimming and J lost 6 bases; unmatched junction nucleotides: 15. The variable domain in full, with the rest retrieved from reference TRBV7-2 and TRBJ2-7, is GAGVSQSPSNKVTEKGKDVELRCDPISGHTALYWYRQSLGQGLEFLIYFQGNSAPDKSGLPSDRFSAERTGGSVSTLTIQRTQQEDSAVYLCASGRSWQGAGEQYFGPGTRLTVT.

The chain is built from TRBV23-1 and TRBJ1-1; 7 positions match TRBD1. TRBV23-1 is an open reading frame whose function is uncertain. Losses at the gene ends were 0 bases for V and 1 base for J; bases not matched to a gene: 11. The CDR3 runs to 18 residues. CDR3 coding DNA: TGCGCCAGCAGTCAATCTGGTATGGCAGGGGGTCGGAACACTGAAGCTTTCTTT. It translates to CASSQSGMAGGRNTEAFF.

This clone was counted once. The chain has TRBV18 and TRBJ1-2; TRBD1 agrees at 10 bases. The CDR3 is made up of 18 amino acids. With 3 bases clipped from V and 4 bases from J, the junction kept 14 bases outside the gene matches. CDR1 KGHSH and CDR2 LQKENI come from the germline V gene. The CDR3 reads CASSPWTGGEGLGYGYTF. The CDR3 nucleotides are TGTGCCAGCTCACCGTGGACAGGGGGTGAGGGCCTAGGCTATGGCTACACCTTC.

This chain joins TRBV27 and TRBJ1-2, with unresolved D. The CDR3 covers 14 residues. Trimming pared 3 bases from V and 7 bases from J, leaving 15 bases between. The germline V gene encodes CDR1 MNHEY and CDR2 SMNVEV (reference sequence). CDR3 nucleotides: TGTGCCAGCAGTTTCGGACCTCTGGCGGGTGGCTACACCTTC. It yields the protein CASSFGPLAGGYTF.

The CDR3 DNA follows: TGTGCCCATGGGACTAGCGGAGCCTACGAGCAGTACTTC. Amino acid sequence: CAHGTSGAYEQYF. V gene TRBV30 combines with J gene TRBJ2-7, with 11 bases lining up with TRBD2. The CDR3 spans 13 residues. V dropped 8 bases and J dropped 2; count of bases not matched to a gene: 5. Germline-derived CDR1 and CDR2 are GTSNPN and SVGIG (reference sequence).

This rearrangement joins TRBV6-6 to TRBJ2-7, with D tentatively TRBD1 (6 bases). The CDR3 has 14 amino acids. Germline V gene data show CDR1 as MNHNY and CDR2 as SVGAGI (reference sequence). Trimming took 5 bases from V and 0 from J, leaving 11 bases between them. This chain's CDR3 is CASSNDRNSYEQYF. The CDR3 bases are TGTGCCAGCAGTAACGACAGGAACTCCTACGAGCAGTACTTC.

The rearrangement uses TRBV28 and TRBJ1-2, with a possible D match to TRBD1 (6 bases). Germline V gene sequence: CDR1 MDHEN, CDR2 SYDVKM. The CDR3 runs to 13 residues. Trimming shortened V by 5 bases and J by 4 bases, and 11 bases separated the two germline ends. Here the CDR3 DNA reads TGTGCCAGCAGTCGAACAGGGAGCTATGGCTACACCTTC. Protein sequence: CASSRTGSYGYTF.

J is TRBJ1-5 and V is TRBV30, with D hard to call. Trimming removed 8 bases from V and 2 bases from J, with 19 bases in between. CDR3 size: 15 residues. The germline V gene encodes CDR1 GTSNPN and CDR2 SVGIG (reference sequence). CDR3 region: CAGPCREEGNQPQHF. Written as DNA, the CDR3 is TGTGCCGGCCCCTGTAGGGAGGAGGGCAATCAGCCCCAGCATTTT.

The rearrangement joins TRBV2 to TRBJ2-3, with no clear D. The V gene lost 1 base and the J gene lost 1 base, with 12 bases spanning the gap. The CDR3 consists of 16 residues. The germline CDR1 and CDR2 sequences are SNHLY and FYNNEI. CDR3 in DNA: TGTGCCAGCAGTGAAGTTTTCGTGGCAGGCACAGATACGCAGTATTTT. This encodes CASSEVFVAGTDTQYF.

The J gene is TRBJ1-5, the V gene TRBV19; D possibly corresponds to TRBD1 (6 bases). The length of the CDR3 is 15 residues. V shed 6 bases and J shed 5 bases, with 17 bases lying between them. Germline V gene sequence: CDR1 LNHDA, CDR2 SQIVND (reference sequence). CDR3 in amino acids: CASSSLSRGDQPQHF. The CDR3 DNA reads as TGTGCCAGTAGCAGTCTGAGCAGGGGAGATCAGCCCCAGCATTTT.

The V and J genes are TRBV7-8 and TRBJ1-1, with TRBD1 matching 7 bases. Germline loops: CDR1 SGHVS, CDR2 FQNEAQ. This CDR3 comprises 14 residues. Germline trimming cut 1 base from V and 4 bases from J; bases unmatched to any gene: 3. The CDR3 DNA sequence: TGTGCCAGCAGCTTAGGAGACAGGGCCACTGAAGCTTTCTTT. The encoded protein is CASSLGDRATEAFF.

This clone was counted only a few times. The genes are TRBV7-9 and TRBJ2-3; 10 bases map to TRBD2. Germline V gene lookup returns CDR1 SEHNR and CDR2 FQNEAQ (reference sequence). J gave up 4 bases and V 5 bases, and 3 bases lay outside the gene matches. The CDR3 runs to 14 residues. In nucleotides, the CDR3 is TGTGCCAGCAGCCCCGGACTAGCGGCAGATACGCAGTATTTT. This sequence encodes CASSPGLAADTQYF.

A word on this clone: The junction departs from the called germline gene at one end, perhaps through a read error. This chain connects TRBV2 to TRBJ1-1; no definite D call. CDR1 and CDR2 (germline): SNHLY, FYNNEI. CDR3 size: 15 residues. The CDR3 loop is CASSERARQNTEASF. The CDR3 DNA follows: TGTGCCAGCAGTGAAAGAGCCAGGCAGAACACTGAAGCTTCCTTT. Combining the CDR3 with reference TRBV2 and TRBJ1-1 gives the whole variable domain EPEVTQTPSHQVTQMGQEVILRCVPISNHLYFYWYRQILGQKVEFLVSFYNNEISEKSEIFDDQFSVERPDGSNFTLKIRSTKLEDSAMYFCASSERARQNTEASFGQGTRLTVV.

This chain links TRBV5-1 with TRBJ2-3; the match to TRBD2 covers 10 bases. The V segment lost 4 bases and the J segment 3 bases; nucleotides outside the gene matches: 5. The CDR3 runs to 15 residues. The germline gives CDR1 SGHRS, CDR2 YFSETQ. The DNA of the CDR3 is TGCGCCAGCAGCCCTAGCGGGAGTGGGACAGATACGCAGTATTTT. Translating it yields CASSPSGSGTDTQYF.

The chain recombines TRBV4-3 with TRBJ2-3; 12 bases are a match to TRBD2. The germline V gene has CDR1 LGHNA and CDR2 YSLEER. V lost 0 bases to trimming and J lost 6 bases; unmatched junction nucleotides: 4. CDR3 length: 16 amino acids. CDR3 DNA sequence: TGCGCCAGCAGCCAAGAACTAGCGGGAGGAGGGGATACGCAGTATTTT. Amino acids: CASSQELAGGGDTQYF.

The chain has TRBV18 and TRBJ1-1, with D perhaps TRBD1 (6 bases). The CDR3 sequence is 14 residues long. Trimming took 3 bases from V and 1 from J, leaving 9 bases between them. CDR1 and CDR2 from the germline V gene are KGHSH and LQKENI. CDR3 DNA sequence: TGTGCCAGCTCACCGCAGGGGAGGAACACTGAAGCTTTCTTT. This encodes CASSPQGRNTEAFF.

This clone was recorded a few times. The V and J genes are TRBV5-1 and TRBJ2-2; TRBD2 matches at 11 bases. CDR1 is SGHRS, CDR2 YFSETQ, per germline. This CDR3 has 17 residues. V lost 6 bases and J lost 3; bases outside the gene matches: 10. The chain's CDR3 is CASTSNPGLADTGELFF. In DNA form, the CDR3 reads TGCGCCAGCACCTCCAATCCGGGACTAGCGGACACCGGGGAGCTGTTTTTT.

The rearrangement joins TRBV27 to TRBJ1-4; no definite D call. Trimming left V 2 bases short and J 7 bases short, with 11 bases between. The length of the CDR3 is 14 residues. Per the germline V gene, CDR1 is MNHEY and CDR2 is SMNVEV (reference sequence). CDR3 in DNA: TGTGCCAGCAGTTTAAGTAACCGGGTTGAAAAACTGTTTTTT. Its protein is CASSLSNRVEKLFF.

The rearrangement links TRBV4-2 to TRBJ2-1, with D possibly being TRBD2 (9 bases). Looked up from germline, CDR1 is LGHNA and CDR2 is YNFKEQ. The CDR3 sequence is 16 residues long. V was clipped by 4 bases and J by 7 bases, with 20 bases between them. DNA for the CDR3: TGTGCCAGCAGCCCAGGGGGCGGGAGGGCCGGAAATGAGCAGTTCTTC. It codes for CASSPGGGRAGNEQFF.

This chain uses TRBV9 with TRBJ2-2, with D possibly matching TRBD1 (6 bases). Germline V gene data show CDR1 as SGDLS and CDR2 as YYNGEE. V gave up 4 bases and J gave up 5 bases, with 15 bases separating them. This CDR3 comprises 15 residues. CDR3 protein: CASSTRQEWTGELFF. The DNA for the CDR3 is TGTGCCAGCAGCACCCGACAGGAATGGACCGGGGAGCTGTTTTTT. Full variable domain (rest looked up from reference TRBV9 and TRBJ2-2): DSGVTQTPKHLITATGQRVTLRCSPRSGDLSVYWYQQSLDQGLQFLIQYYNGEERAKGNILERFSAQQFPDLHSELNLSSLELGDSALYFCASSTRQEWTGELFFGEGSRLTVL.

There are a few counts of this clone. The chain carries TRBV19 and TRBJ2-7; TRBD2 might be the D (5 bases). Germline V lookup: CDR1 LNHDA, CDR2 SQIVND (reference sequence). This CDR3 has 13 residues. V lost 3 bases to trimming and J lost 4 bases, with 10 bases between them. For the CDR3, the DNA is TGTGCCAGTAGTATCAGCGGCCCATACGAGCAGTACTTC. This encodes CASSISGPYEQYF.

The count of this clone is one. CDR3 nucleotides: TGTGCCATCAGTGAGTCGGGCGGGAGGGGGTACAATGAGCAGTTCTTC. It is translated as CAISESGGRGYNEQFF. This chain links TRBV10-3 with TRBJ2-1; 9 nucleotides align to TRBD2. Germline V gene lookup returns CDR1 ENHRY and CDR2 SYGVKD. V gave up 0 bases and J gave up 4 bases; unmatched junction bases: 4. This CDR3 is 16 amino acids long.

This chain connects TRBV6-5 to TRBJ1-2; D is undetermined. Germline values: CDR1 MNHEY, CDR2 SVGAGI. The CDR3 has 13 amino acids. Trimming took off 6 bases at V and 2 bases at J, with 10 bases between the two ends. The CDR3 DNA reads as TGTGCCAGCAGGCCGACAAGAAACTATGGCTACACCTTC. Amino acids: CASRPTRNYGYTF.

The rearrangement joins TRBV29-1 to TRBJ1-5; 7 positions agree with TRBD1. The CDR3 contains 12 residues. The V gene end was trimmed by 4 bases and the J gene end by 6 bases; junction bases not matched to a gene: 3. Germline V gives CDR1 SQVTM, CDR2 ANQGSEA. The CDR3 DNA follows: TGCAGCGTTGTTCAGGGGGGTCAGCCCCAGCATTTT. As protein: CSVVQGGQPQHF.

The chain has TRBV19 and TRBJ2-1, with 10 bases matching TRBD1. Germline V CDR1 and CDR2: LNHDA, SQIVND (reference sequence). This CDR3 has 16 residues. With 7 bases clipped from V and 4 bases from J, the junction kept 10 bases outside the gene matches. The CDR3 DNA sequence: TGTGCCAGTAATCAAGGGGGGACAGGGGTATACAATGAGCAGTTCTTC. It yields the protein CASNQGGTGVYNEQFF.